Listed below are T cell receptor beta chains from one sample, sequenced in a study of cytomegalovirus exposure and HLA in healthy donors. Sequenced by immunoSEQ multiplex PCR; TCRdb stores in-frame clones only, minus some. This table has more than 85,000 clones, roughly 9.4% appearing once. The sample comprised PBMCs. Source of these receptors: a man between 45 and 60 years old in good health and CMV-seropositive. Each CDR3 is given with its conserved first and last residue. A D gene is named only where the DNA matches it firmly. Clone size appears in some rows only: once, few, many, or a class for an expanded clone.

clone size | J gene | D gene | V gene | CDR3 DNA | CDR3 protein
few | TRBJ2-2 | TRBD2 | TRBV7-3 | TGTGCCAGCAGGAGCGGGAGCGGCTCCGGGGAGCTGTTTTTT | CASRSGSGSGELFF
few | TRBJ2-1 | TRBD2 | TRBV19 | TGTGCCAGTAGTATTGGGACAGTAGGGACTAGCGGGAGGGTCCAGCAGTTCTTC | CASSIGTVGTSGRVQQFF
NA | TRBJ1-4 | NA | TRBV11-2 | TGTGCCAGCAGCTTAGACCGACAAGGTGGGAAACTGTTTTTT | CASSLDRQGGKLFF
few | TRBJ1-1 | NA | TRBV9 | TGTGCCAGCAGCGCCCATTATCAGGCTGAAGCTTTCTTT | CASSAHYQAEAFF
few | TRBJ2-1 | TRBD2 | TRBV7-6 | TGTGCCAGCAGCTTAGTAGGAGGTGGTTACGGACTAGCGGGAGTTAATGAGCAGTTCTTC | CASSLVGGGYGLAGVNEQFF
few | TRBJ2-7 | NA | TRBV28 | TGTGCCAGCAGTCCCGGACAGCGAAGGAACGAGCAGTACTTC | CASSPGQRRNEQYF
NA | TRBJ2-7 | NA | TRBV27 | TGTGCCAGCAGGACCGGACTTACCGACGAGCAGTACTTC | CASRTGLTDEQYF
NA | TRBJ2-7 | TRBD2 | TRBV6-1 | TGTGCCAGCTTTTACGTAGCGGGGAGCTCCTACGAGCAGTACTTC | CASFYVAGSSYEQYF
NA | TRBJ2-7 | NA | TRBV5-5 | TGTGCCAGCAGTCATGGAGGGGGCGTAAACGGCGAGCAGTACTTC | CASSHGGGVNGEQYF
NA | TRBJ1-6 | TRBD1 | TRBV5-4 | TGTGCCAGCAAGTCAGGGGACAGCTCCTATAATTCACCCCTCCACTTT | CASKSGDSSYNSPLHF
few | TRBJ2-5 | NA | TRBV10-3 | TGTGCCATCAGTGAGTCCACAGAGCCTTCCCTGGAGACCCAGTACTTC | CAISESTEPSLETQYF
few | TRBJ1-1 | NA | TRBV10-1 | TGCGCCAGCAGTGAAGGGGGGGCCACGAACACTGAAGCTTTCTTT | CASSEGGATNTEAFF
few | TRBJ1-5 | NA | TRBV5-1 | TGCGCCAGCAGCTTGGAGGGGAATAGCAATCAGCCCCAGCATTTT | CASSLEGNSNQPQHF
NA | TRBJ2-1 | TRBD2 | TRBV27 | TGTGCCAGCAGTCCGGGACTAGCGGTCTCCTACAATGAGCAGTTCTTC | CASSPGLAVSYNEQFF
NA | TRBJ1-6 | TRBD1 | TRBV5-1 | TGCGCCAGCAGCACAGGACAGGAAGGTAATTCACCCCTCCACTTT | CASSTGQEGNSPLHF
NA | TRBJ2-7 | NA | TRBV7-9 | TGTGCCAGCAGCTCCCATATCTCCCGGAGCGAGCAGTACTTC | CASSSHISRSEQYF
NA | TRBJ1-5 | TRBD1 | TRBV7-6 | TGTGCCAGCAGCTTAGAGGGGGCAGGTAATCAGCCCCAGCATTTT | CASSLEGAGNQPQHF
NA | TRBJ2-1 | TRBD2 | TRBV7-9 | TGTGCCAGCAGCAAACCTAGCGGGAGTAACTACAATGAGCAGTTCTTC | CASSKPSGSNYNEQFF
few | TRBJ2-7 | TRBD2 | TRBV7-8 | TGTGCCAGCAGCTTAGGGCTAGCGGGTTCGTCCTACGAGCAGTACTTC | CASSLGLAGSSYEQYF
few | TRBJ1-4 | TRBD1 | TRBV4-1 | TGCGCCAGCAGCCATGGACCAGAGGACAGGAGCTATGAAAAACTGTTTTTT | CASSHGPEDRSYEKLFF
few | TRBJ2-7 | NA | TRBV14 | TGTGCCAGCAGCCAAGGACTAGGGGTAGGCTACGAGCAGTACTTC | CASSQGLGVGYEQYF
few | TRBJ1-1 | TRBD1 | TRBV6-6 | TGTGCCAGCAGGAGACAGGGGTTGAACACTGAAGCTTTCTTT | CASRRQGLNTEAFF
few | TRBJ1-1 | NA | TRBV7-2 | TGTGCCAGCAGCTTAGAACGGGTTTTCACTGAAGCTTTCTTT | CASSLERVFTEAFF
few | TRBJ1-1 | TRBD1 | TRBV6-5 | TGTGCCAGCAGTTACTCGGACAGGGGAGGGACTGAAGCTTTCTTT | CASSYSDRGGTEAFF
NA | TRBJ2-7 | TRBD2 | TRBV30 | TGTGCCTGGAGGCGGGGGAGCTCCTACGAGCAGTACTTC | CAWRRGSSYEQYF
few | TRBJ2-1 | NA | TRBV12-5 | TGTGCTAGTGGTTTCGGCGTGGGCAACAATGAGCAGTTCTTC | CASGFGVGNNEQFF
NA | TRBJ2-7 | TRBD2 | TRBV14 | TGTGCCAGCAGCCAAGGGACCCCGGGACTAGCTCCCTACGAGCAGTACTTC | CASSQGTPGLAPYEQYF
few | TRBJ2-5 | NA | TRBV5-4 | TGTGCCAGCAGCACCAGGGGAGAGGAGACCCAGTACTTC | CASSTRGEETQYF
once | TRBJ2-7 | TRBD1 | TRBV7-9 | TGTGCCAGCAGCGACTGGACAGGGAGTAGTACCTACGAGCAGTACTTC | CASSDWTGSSTYEQYF
few | TRBJ1-2 | NA | TRBV2 | TGTGCCAGCAGTGTACAGAGTGGCTACACCTTC | CASSVQSGYTF
few | TRBJ2-1 | NA | TRBV9 | TGTGCCAGCAGCGTAGTATCGGGTGCCTACAATGAGCAGTTCTTC | CASSVVSGAYNEQFF
NA | TRBJ2-2 | TRBD2 | TRBV19 | TGTGCCAGTAGTATCGCTAGCGGGAGGGTTCAAGGCGGGGAGCTGTTTTTT | CASSIASGRVQGGELFF
few | TRBJ2-7 | NA | TRBV27 | TGTGCCAGCGTCCTCTACGAGCAGTACTTC | CASVLYEQYF
few | TRBJ2-5 | NA | TRBV20-1 | TGCAGTGCTAGAGCCCTCGAGACCCAGTACTTC | CSARALETQYF
NA | TRBJ2-7 | TRBD1 | TRBV27 | TGTGCCAGCAGTTTTTGGACAGGGGCATCCTACGAGCAGTACTTC | CASSFWTGASYEQYF
NA | TRBJ1-5 | NA | TRBV11-2 | TGTGCCAGCAGCTTAGGCGGGGTGAGCAATCAGCCCCAGCATTTT | CASSLGGVSNQPQHF
few | TRBJ2-7 | NA | TRBV19 | TGTGCCAGTAGTATAGAGGGCGGGACGATCTACTTC | CASSIEGGTIYF
NA | TRBJ2-7 | TRBD2 | TRBV9 | TGTGCCAGCAGCGTAGGTGGGGCGGGAGTCAACGAGCAGTACTTC | CASSVGGAGVNEQYF
NA | TRBJ2-7 | NA | TRBV7-2 | TGTGCCAGCCAGAGCCTCAGGCCCTCCTACGAGCAGTACTTC | CASQSLRPSYEQYF
NA | TRBJ2-4 | NA | TRBV5-1 | TGCGCCAGCAGCCAAGAGGGACTAGCCAAAAACATTCAGTACTTC | CASSQEGLAKNIQYF
NA | TRBJ2-2 | TRBD2 | TRBV7-7 | TGTGCTAGCAGCTTGGAGGGCGGGAGACACACCGGGGAGCTGTTTTTT | CASSLEGGRHTGELFF
few | TRBJ1-5 | NA | TRBV7-2 | TGTGCCAGCAGCTCACAGGCGACAAACAATCAGCCCCAGCATTTT | CASSSQATNNQPQHF
few | TRBJ2-7 | TRBD1 | TRBV29-1 | TGCAGCGCCTGCTACGGGACAGGCGGCTCCTACGAGCAGTACTTC | CSACYGTGGSYEQYF
many | TRBJ1-4 | NA | TRBV5-1 | TGCGCCAGCAGCTTGTCCACAGGGCTAGGTGCAACTAATGAAAAACTGTTTTTT | CASSLSTGLGATNEKLFF
NA | TRBJ2-3 | TRBD1 | TRBV5-1 | TGCGCCAGCAGCTCACTTGACAGGGACACAGATACGCAGTATTTT | CASSSLDRDTDTQYF
few | TRBJ2-3 | TRBD2 | TRBV6-1 | TGTGCCAGCAGCATGGGGGGGGGCACAGATACGCAGTATTTT | CASSMGGGTDTQYF
NA | TRBJ2-7 | NA | TRBV11-1 | TGTGCCAGCAGCTTAGTTCGGAGCGGCTACGAGCAGTACTTC | CASSLVRSGYEQYF
NA | TRBJ2-3 | NA | TRBV28 | TGTGCCAGCACATCGGGAGATACGCAGTATTTT | CASTSGDTQYF